This entry lists 5 T cell receptor beta chains sequenced from one sample in a study of control samples from healthy donors and cancer patients. Assay: immunoSEQ multiplex PCR; the TCRdb copy retains only in-frame clones and omits some. The table has about 83,000 clones, roughly 89% seen once. The sequenced sample consisted of blood. The source is a man younger than 40 in good health.

J is TRBJ1-2 and V is TRBV7-9; D gene uncertain. Germline V gene data show CDR1 as SEHNR and CDR2 as FQNEAQ (reference sequence). V was clipped by 2 bases and J by 6 bases, with 10 bases between them. This CDR3 comprises 13 residues. DNA for the CDR3: TGTGCCAGCAGCTTAAAACAGAGGAATGGCTACACCTTC. Residues: CASSLKQRNGYTF.

The sample holds one count of this clone. The V and J genes are TRBV19 and TRBJ1-2; possible D gene TRBD1, 5 bases. This CDR3 spans 15 amino acids. Germline V gene lookup returns CDR1 LNHDA and CDR2 SQIVND (reference sequence). Trimming removed 8 bases from V and 2 bases from J, with 18 bases in between. CDR3 in amino acids: CASSLRDGINYGYTF. The CDR3 DNA is TGTGCCAGTTCTCTTCGGGACGGAATAAACTATGGCTACACCTTC.

This chain joins TRBV6-6 and TRBJ2-7; 7 bases align to TRBD2. CDR3 length equals 13 residues. V was clipped by 5 bases and J by 4 bases; unmatched bases: 5. Germline CDR1 MNHNY, CDR2 SVGAGI (reference sequence). DNA for the CDR3: TGTGCCAGCAGTCCCCGGGGGGAGTACGAGCAGTACTTC. Amino acids: CASSPRGEYEQYF.

The chain couples TRBV9 to TRBJ2-7; 7 bases fit TRBD1. J was trimmed by 2 bases and V by 0 bases; bases with no gene match: 5. Germline V gene data show CDR1 as SGDLS and CDR2 as YYNGEE. This CDR3 contains 15 residues. The CDR3 sequence is CASSVAGTDTYEQYF. In DNA form, the CDR3 reads TGTGCCAGCAGCGTAGCCGGGACAGATACCTACGAGCAGTACTTC.

This clone was observed a single time. This chain connects TRBV7-6 to TRBJ2-1; D uncertain. V lost 1 base to trimming and J lost 7 bases, with 11 bases between them. The germline gives CDR1 SGHVS, CDR2 FNYEAQ. The CDR3 runs 14 residues. The CDR3 protein is CASSLVQTDNEQFF. The CDR3 coding sequence is TGTGCCAGCAGCTTAGTTCAGACCGATAATGAGCAGTTCTTC.